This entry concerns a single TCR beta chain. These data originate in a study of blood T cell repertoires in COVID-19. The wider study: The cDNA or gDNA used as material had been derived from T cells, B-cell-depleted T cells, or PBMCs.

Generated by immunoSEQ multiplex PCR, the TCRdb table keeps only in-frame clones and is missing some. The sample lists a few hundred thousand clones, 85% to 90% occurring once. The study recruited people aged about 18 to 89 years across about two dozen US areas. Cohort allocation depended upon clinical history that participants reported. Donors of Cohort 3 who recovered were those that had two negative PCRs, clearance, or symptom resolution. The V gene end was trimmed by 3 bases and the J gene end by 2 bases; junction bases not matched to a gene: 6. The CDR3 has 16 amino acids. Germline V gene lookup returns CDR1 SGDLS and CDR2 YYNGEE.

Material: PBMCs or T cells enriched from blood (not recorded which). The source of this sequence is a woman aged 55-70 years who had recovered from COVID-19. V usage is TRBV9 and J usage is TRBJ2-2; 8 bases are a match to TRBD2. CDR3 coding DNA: TGTGCCAGCAGCGAAATTAGCGGGACTAACACCGGGGAGCTGTTTTTT. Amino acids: CASSEISGTNTGELFF.